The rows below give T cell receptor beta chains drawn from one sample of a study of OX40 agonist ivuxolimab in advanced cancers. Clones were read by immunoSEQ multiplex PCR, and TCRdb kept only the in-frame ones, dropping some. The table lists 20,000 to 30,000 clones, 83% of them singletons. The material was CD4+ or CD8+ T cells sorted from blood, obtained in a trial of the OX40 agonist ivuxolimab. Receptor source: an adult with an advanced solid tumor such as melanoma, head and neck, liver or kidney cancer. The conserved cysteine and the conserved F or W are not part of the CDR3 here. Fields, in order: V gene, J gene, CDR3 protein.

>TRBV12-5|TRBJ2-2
ASGGGTPWSGELF
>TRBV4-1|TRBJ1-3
ASSQVLDNRFGNTIY
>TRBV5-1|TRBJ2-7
ASSPTATYEQY
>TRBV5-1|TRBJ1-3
ASSATSTSGNTIY
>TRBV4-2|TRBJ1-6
ASSQGSGQGASPLH
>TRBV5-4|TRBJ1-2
ASSSLEGTYT
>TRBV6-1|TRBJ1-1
ASSEGPAGDTEAF
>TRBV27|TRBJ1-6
ASSFAQGTRRPPLH
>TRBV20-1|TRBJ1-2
SASQGGGYT
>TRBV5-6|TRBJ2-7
ASSPGTREQY
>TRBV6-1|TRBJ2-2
ASMVNGELF
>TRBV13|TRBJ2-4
ASSFGQGAKNIQY
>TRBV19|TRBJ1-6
ASTSTGTGISPLH
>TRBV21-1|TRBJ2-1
ASIASGGFWRGPINEQF
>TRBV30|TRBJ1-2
AGQGVYGYT
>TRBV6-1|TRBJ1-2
ASSELPGDYGYT
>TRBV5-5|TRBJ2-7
ASSTDMETYEQY
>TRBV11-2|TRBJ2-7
ASSLDVGTGPFEQY
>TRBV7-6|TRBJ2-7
ASSPMTGSYEQY
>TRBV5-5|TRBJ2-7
ASSLWDRGYEQY
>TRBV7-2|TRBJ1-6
ASSSPRDTNSPLH
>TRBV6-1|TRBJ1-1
ASSSSGELQ
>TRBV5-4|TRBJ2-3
ASSSDSEPGRVQY
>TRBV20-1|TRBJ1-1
SARDYTEAF
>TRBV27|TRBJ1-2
ASSPGQIYGYT
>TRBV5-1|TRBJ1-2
ASSSGGFRSSGGYT
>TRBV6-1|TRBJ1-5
ASTWTGDSNQPQH
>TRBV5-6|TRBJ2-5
ASSPGGSQETQY
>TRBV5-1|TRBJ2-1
ASSLTGDWF
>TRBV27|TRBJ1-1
ASSMYENTEAF
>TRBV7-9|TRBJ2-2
ASSSTELF
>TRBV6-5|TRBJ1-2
ASSSSGTDGYT
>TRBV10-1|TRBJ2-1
ASSESWLVNEQF
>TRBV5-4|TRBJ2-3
ASSFRGGTDTQY
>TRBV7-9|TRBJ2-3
ASSFRGRSTDTQY
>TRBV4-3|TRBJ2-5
ASSQEGAGTETQY
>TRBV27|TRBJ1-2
ASSFFPDRDRVGYT
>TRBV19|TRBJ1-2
ASSIKLSNYGYT
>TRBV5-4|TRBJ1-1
ASSYGPNTEAF
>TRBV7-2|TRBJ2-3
ASSWSGTQY
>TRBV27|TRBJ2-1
ASSLQGGEQF
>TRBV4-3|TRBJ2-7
ASSQDTDYEQY
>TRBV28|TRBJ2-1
ASSPTGTSANNEQF
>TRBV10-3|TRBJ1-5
AISEKDRGNQPQH
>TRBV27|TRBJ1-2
ASSPQGSYGYT
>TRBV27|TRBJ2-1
ASSLTHNEQF
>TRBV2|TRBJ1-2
ASSVPLGSDKTSGYT
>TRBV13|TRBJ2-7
ASSLPGGFYEQY